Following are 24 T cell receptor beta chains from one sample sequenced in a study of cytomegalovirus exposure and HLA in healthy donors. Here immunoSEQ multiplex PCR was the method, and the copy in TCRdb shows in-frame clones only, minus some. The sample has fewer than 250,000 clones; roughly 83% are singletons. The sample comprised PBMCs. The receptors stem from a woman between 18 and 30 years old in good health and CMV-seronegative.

In DNA, the CDR3 is TGTGCCAGCAGTGAAGAAGGGCAGGGGTACAATTCACCCCTCCACTTT. Protein: CASSEEGQGYNSPLHF. This chain connects TRBV6-1 to TRBJ1-6, with D possibly matching TRBD1 (6 bases). With 1 base removed from V and 7 bases from J, the gap between germline ends came to 14 bases. This CDR3 region has 16 residues. Germline lookup yields CDR1 MNHNS and CDR2 SASEGT.

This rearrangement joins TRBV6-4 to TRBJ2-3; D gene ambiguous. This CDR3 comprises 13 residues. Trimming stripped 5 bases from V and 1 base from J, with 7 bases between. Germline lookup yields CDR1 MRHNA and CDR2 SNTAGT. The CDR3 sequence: CASSSSGTDTQYF. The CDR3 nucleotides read TGTGCCAGCAGTTCCAGCGGCACAGATACGCAGTATTTT.

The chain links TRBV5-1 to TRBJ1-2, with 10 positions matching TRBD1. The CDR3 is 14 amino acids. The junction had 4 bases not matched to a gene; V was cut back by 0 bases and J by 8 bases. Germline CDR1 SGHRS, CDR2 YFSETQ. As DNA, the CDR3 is TGCGCCAGCAGCTTGGAGGGACAGGGGTACGGCTACACCTTC. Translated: CASSLEGQGYGYTF.

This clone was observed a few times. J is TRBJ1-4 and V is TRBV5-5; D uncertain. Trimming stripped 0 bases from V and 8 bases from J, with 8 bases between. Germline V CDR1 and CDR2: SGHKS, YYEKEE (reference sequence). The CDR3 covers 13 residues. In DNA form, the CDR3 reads TGTGCCAGCAGCTTGGTAATCTCCGAAAAACTGTTTTTT. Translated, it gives CASSLVISEKLFF. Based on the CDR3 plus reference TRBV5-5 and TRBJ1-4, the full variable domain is DAGVTQSPTHLIKTRGQQVTLRCSPISGHKSVSWYQQVLGQGPQFIFQYYEKEERGRGNFPDRFSARQFPNYSSELNVNALLLGDSALYLCASSLVISEKLFFGSGTQLSVL.

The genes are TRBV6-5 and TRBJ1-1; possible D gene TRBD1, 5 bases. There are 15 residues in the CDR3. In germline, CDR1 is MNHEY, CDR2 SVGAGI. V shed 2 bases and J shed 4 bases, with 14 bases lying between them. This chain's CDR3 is CASSYELTGGTEAFF. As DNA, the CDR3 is TGTGCCAGCAGTTACGAGCTTACGGGGGGCACTGAAGCTTTCTTT.

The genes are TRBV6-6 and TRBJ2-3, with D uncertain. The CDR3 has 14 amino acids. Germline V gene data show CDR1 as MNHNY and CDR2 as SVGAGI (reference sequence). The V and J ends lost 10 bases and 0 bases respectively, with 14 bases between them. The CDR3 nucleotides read TGTGCCAACACAAGTGATCTTAGCACAGATACGCAGTATTTT. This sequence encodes CANTSDLSTDTQYF.

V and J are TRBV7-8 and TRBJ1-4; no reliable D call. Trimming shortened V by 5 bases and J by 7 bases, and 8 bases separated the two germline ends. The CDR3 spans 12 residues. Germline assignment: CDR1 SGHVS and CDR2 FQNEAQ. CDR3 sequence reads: CASSVSLEKLFF. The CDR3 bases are TGTGCCAGCAGCGTATCTCTTGAAAAACTGTTTTTT.

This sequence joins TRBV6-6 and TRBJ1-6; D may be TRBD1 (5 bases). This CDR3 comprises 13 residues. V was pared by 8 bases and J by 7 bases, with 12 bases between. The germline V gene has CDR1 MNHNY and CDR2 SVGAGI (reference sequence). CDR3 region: CASVRGFNSPLHF. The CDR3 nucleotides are TGTGCCAGCGTTCGGGGGTTCAATTCACCCCTCCACTTT.

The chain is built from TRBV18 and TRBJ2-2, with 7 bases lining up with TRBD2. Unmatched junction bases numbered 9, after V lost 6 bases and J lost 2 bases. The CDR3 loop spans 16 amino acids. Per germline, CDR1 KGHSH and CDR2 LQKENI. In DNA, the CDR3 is TGTGCCAGCTCCCCCTCTAGCGGAAGAAACACCGGGGAGCTGTTTTTT. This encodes CASSPSSGRNTGELFF.

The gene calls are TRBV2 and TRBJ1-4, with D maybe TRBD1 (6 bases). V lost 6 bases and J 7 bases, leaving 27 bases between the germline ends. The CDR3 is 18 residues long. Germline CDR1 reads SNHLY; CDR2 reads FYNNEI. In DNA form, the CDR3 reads TGTGCCAGCAGCACCGGCGGCTCCTTCAGGGGCGCGAGTGAAAAACTGTTTTTT. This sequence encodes CASSTGGSFRGASEKLFF.

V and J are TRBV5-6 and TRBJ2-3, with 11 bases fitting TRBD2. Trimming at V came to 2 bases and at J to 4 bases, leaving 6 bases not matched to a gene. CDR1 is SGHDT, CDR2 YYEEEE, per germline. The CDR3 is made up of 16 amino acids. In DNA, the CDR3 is TGTGCCAGCAGCTTCTTTCCGGGACTAGCGGCAGATACGCAGTATTTT. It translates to CASSFFPGLAADTQYF.

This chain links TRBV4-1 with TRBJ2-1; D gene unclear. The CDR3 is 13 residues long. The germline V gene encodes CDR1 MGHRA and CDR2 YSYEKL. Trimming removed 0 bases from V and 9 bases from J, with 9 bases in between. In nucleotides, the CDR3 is TGCGCCAGCAGCCAAGAATACATTTCTGAGCAGTTCTTC. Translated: CASSQEYISEQFF.

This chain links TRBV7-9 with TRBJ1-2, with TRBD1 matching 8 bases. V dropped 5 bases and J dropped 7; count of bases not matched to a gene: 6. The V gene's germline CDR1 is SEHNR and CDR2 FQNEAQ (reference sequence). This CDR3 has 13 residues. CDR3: CASSGQGALGYTF. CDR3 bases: TGTGCCAGCAGCGGTCAGGGGGCGCTTGGCTACACCTTC.

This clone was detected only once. CDR3 DNA: TGTGCCAGAGGGGGATCACCTGGGGCCAACGTCCTGACTTTC. This gives the protein CARGGSPGANVLTF. This chain connects TRBV2 to TRBJ2-6, with a possible D match to TRBD1 (6 bases). The germline gives CDR1 SNHLY, CDR2 FYNNEI. The CDR3 length is 14 residues. V shed 9 bases and J shed 2 bases, with 11 bases lying between them.

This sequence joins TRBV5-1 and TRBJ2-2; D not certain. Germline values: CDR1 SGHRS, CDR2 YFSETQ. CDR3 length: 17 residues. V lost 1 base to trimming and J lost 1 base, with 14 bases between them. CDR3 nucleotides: TGCGCCAGCAGCTTGAGGCGGTCAACCATGAACACCGGGGAGCTGTTTTTT. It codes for CASSLRRSTMNTGELFF.

The CDR3 spells CASSLGGGYGYTF. As DNA, the CDR3 is TGTGCCAGCAGCTTAGGTGGGGGGTATGGCTACACCTTC. This sequence joins TRBV5-6 and TRBJ1-2, with a tentative D call TRBD1 (5 bases). Germline values: CDR1 SGHDT, CDR2 YYEEEE. V shed 2 bases and J shed 5 bases, with 10 bases lying between them. The CDR3 consists of 13 residues.

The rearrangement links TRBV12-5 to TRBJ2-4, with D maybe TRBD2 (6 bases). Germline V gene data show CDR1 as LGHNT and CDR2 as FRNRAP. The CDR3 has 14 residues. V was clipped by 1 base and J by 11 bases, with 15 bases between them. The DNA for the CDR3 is TGTGCTAGTGGTTTGGCCCGGAACTCGGGGGTTCAGTACTTC. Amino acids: CASGLARNSGVQYF.

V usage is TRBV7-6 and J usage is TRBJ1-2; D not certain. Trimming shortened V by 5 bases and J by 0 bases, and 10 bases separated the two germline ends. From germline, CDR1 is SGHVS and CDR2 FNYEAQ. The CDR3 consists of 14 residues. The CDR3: CASSPSSSNYGYTF. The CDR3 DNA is TGTGCCAGCAGCCCTAGCAGTTCTAACTATGGCTACACCTTC.

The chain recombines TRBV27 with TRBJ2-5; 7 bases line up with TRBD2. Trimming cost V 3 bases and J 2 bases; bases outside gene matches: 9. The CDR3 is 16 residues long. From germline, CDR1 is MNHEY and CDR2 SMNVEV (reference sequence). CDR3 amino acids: CASSFVSWGGQETQYF. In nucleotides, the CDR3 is TGTGCCAGCAGTTTCGTGTCATGGGGGGGGCAAGAGACCCAGTACTTC.

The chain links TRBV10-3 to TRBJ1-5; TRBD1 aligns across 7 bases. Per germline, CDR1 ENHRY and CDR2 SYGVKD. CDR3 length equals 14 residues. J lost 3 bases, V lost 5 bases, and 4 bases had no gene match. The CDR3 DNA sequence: TGTGCCATCAGTACGGGGACAGCCAATCAGCCCCAGCATTTT. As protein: CAISTGTANQPQHF.

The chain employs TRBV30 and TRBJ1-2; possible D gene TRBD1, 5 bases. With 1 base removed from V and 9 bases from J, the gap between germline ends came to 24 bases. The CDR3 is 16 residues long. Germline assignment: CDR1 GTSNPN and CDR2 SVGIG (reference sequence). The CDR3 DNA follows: TGTGCCTGGAGTGCCCTTCCCAATCTTCTACAGGTTCGCTACACCTTC. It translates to CAWSALPNLLQVRYTF.

The CDR3 loop reads CASSPRTGSNTDTQYF. The DNA for the CDR3 is TGTGCCAGCAGCCCGAGGACAGGGAGTAACACAGATACGCAGTATTTT. The genes are TRBV9 and TRBJ2-3, with 8 bases fitting TRBD1. Trimming cost V 4 bases and J 2 bases; bases outside gene matches: 9. The CDR3 contains 16 residues. Per the germline V gene, CDR1 is SGDLS and CDR2 is YYNGEE.

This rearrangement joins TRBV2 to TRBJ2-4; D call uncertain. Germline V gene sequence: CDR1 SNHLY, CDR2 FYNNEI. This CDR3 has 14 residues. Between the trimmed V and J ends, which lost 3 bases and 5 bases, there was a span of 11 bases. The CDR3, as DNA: TGTGCCAGCAGTGATCATTTTCCCCAAAACATTCAGTACTTC. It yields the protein CASSDHFPQNIQYF.

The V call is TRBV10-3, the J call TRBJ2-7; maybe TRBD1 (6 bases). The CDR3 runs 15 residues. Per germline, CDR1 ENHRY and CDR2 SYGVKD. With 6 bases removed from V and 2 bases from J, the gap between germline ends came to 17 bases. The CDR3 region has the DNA TGTGCCATCAGGGCCGGCGAGGGGGAGACCTACGAGCAGTACTTC. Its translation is CAIRAGEGETYEQYF.